The entry below gives a single T cell receptor beta chain sequence along with its context. Its antigen remains unidentified. Being one base from a much bigger clone, this may be a read error. The germline V gene has CDR1 DFQATT and CDR2 SNEGSKA (reference sequence). The CDR3 runs to 16 residues. This library used approximately 0.4 ug RNA and molecular barcoded adaptors spanning alpha/delta and beta/gamma chains. One entry per CDR3 protein results from TCRdb running MiXCR on the reads. The table includes roughly 67,000 distinct CDR3 sequences, approximately 19% detected once. This sample stems from a study of read filtering for tumor transcriptome and immune sequencing. On the study more broadly: Patients were 17 to 20 male and 11 to 15 female, mean age around 67 years, range about 45 to 85. TCR-mapped reads were about 4.05 to 11 million with IR-seq versus about 80 to 1273 with RNA-seq.

Study-level findings and limits: Without single-read clonotypes, shared clonotype proportions correlated more between IR-seq and RNA-seq. Compared with RNA-seq, IR-seq gave much higher clonotype depth and reliability.

The source material was a population of CD138-negative cells sorted from bone marrow. The TCR was taken from a donor aged 40 or older with multiple myeloma. The V call is TRBV20-1, the J call TRBJ2-3, with D tentatively TRBD1 (5 bases). CDR3 DNA sequence: TGCAATGCTAGAACGATCGCAGGGAACCGAGGAGATACGCAGTATTTT. It specifies CNARTIAGNRGDTQYF.